This T cell receptor beta chain was sequenced in a study of blood T cells in healthy people across ages. Sample-barcoded 5' priming and a J-beta primer mix drove a second PCR of roughly 6 to 12 cycles. Using its own MiXCR run on the 5' RACE reads, TCRdb lists one record per CDR3 protein. The repertoire has under 2,000,000 distinct CDR3 sequences, just under 50% of them found once; the top ten carry 2.1%. Germline V gene data show CDR1 as MDHEN and CDR2 as SYDVKM. The CDR3 sequence is 12 residues long. Between the trimmed V and J ends, which lost 1 base and 11 bases, there was a span of 11 bases. Healthy Caucasians from Russia aged 6 to 90 served as donors.

The specimen was blood. The chain joins TRBV28 to TRBJ1-1; D is unresolved. This TCR came from a middle-aged woman in good health. CDR3 amino acids: CASSLSHGRAFF. CDR3 nucleotides: TGTGCCAGCAGTTTATCCCACGGGAGGGCTTTCTTT.